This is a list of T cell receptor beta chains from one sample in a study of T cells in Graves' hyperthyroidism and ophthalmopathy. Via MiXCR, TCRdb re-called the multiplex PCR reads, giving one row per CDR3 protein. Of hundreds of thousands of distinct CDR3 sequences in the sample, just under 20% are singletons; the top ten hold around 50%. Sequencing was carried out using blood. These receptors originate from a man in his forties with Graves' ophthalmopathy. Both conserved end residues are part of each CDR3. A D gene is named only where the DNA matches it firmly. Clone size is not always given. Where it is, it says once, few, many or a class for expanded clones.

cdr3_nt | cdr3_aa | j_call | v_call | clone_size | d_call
TGTGCCAGCAGTCCAGACAGGGGGCTTGGAAACACCATATATTTT | CASSPDRGLGNTIYF | TRBJ1-3 | TRBV2 | . | TRBD1
TGTGCCATGGGGGGGGATCTCGCTGGAAACACCATATATTTT | CAMGGDLAGNTIYF | TRBJ1-3 | TRBV2 | . | .
TGTGCCAGCAGCCGGGGGGGGCAGGGGACTAATGAAAAACTGTTTTTT | CASSRGGQGTNEKLFF | TRBJ1-4 | TRBV4-2 | few | .
TGTGCCTGGAGTCATACCACCCCAAGCGGGAGGCGGAGCAAAAACATTCAGTACTTC | CAWSHTTPSGRRSKNIQYF | TRBJ2-4 | TRBV30 | . | TRBD2
TGCAGTGCTAGAAGCGGCGGGGGTGAGCAAGATACGCAGTATTTT | CSARSGGGEQDTQYF | TRBJ2-3 | TRBV20-1 | few | TRBD2
TGCAGTGCTAGGGCGCGTTTCCAGGGGCTAACCTACGAGCAGTACTTC | CSARARFQGLTYEQYF | TRBJ2-7 | TRBV20-1 | many | .
TGTGCCAGCAGTTTCGAGGGACAGGGAAATCGAGAAGCTTTCTTT | CASSFEGQGNREAFF | TRBJ1-1 | TRBV12-3/TRBV12-4 | many | TRBD1
TGTGCCAGCAGTGCGGCGGGGACAGCGGGGGGCTACACCTTC | CASSAAGTAGGYTF | TRBJ1-2 | TRBV6-1 | few | TRBD1
TGTGCCAGCAGCTTACCGGGGGGGAGGGCCGGGGAGCTGTTTTTT | CASSLPGGRAGELFF | TRBJ2-2 | TRBV7-8 | . | TRBD2
TGCGCCAGCAGCTTAGACAGGGAGGGATCACCCCTCCACTTT | CASSLDREGSPLHF | TRBJ1-6 | TRBV5-1 | . | TRBD1
TGTGCCAGCAGCTTACTACTAGCAGATTACAATGAGCAGTTCTTC | CASSLLLADYNEQFF | TRBJ2-1 | TRBV11-2 | few | .
TGCAGCTCCGACAGTGACTCCTCTCGGTTTGGCTACACCTTC | CSSDSDSSRFGYTF | TRBJ1-2 | TRBV29-1 | . | .
TGTGCCAGCGGGAGATCTGAAGCTTTCTTT | CASGRSEAFF | TRBJ1-1 | TRBV12-3/TRBV12-4 | . | .
TGTGCCAGCAGTTACCCTGGGAACACTGAAGCTTTCTTT | CASSYPGNTEAFF | TRBJ1-1 | TRBV6-2/TRBV6-3 | many | .
TGTGCCAGCCACTACGGGGTGAACACTGAAGCTTTCTTT | CASHYGVNTEAFF | TRBJ1-1 | TRBV7-2 | many | .
TGTGCCAGCAGCTTACTACGACAGGGAAACACTGAAGCTTTCTTT | CASSLLRQGNTEAFF | TRBJ1-1 | TRBV7-8 | few | TRBD1
TGTGCCTGGAGTGTAGGGGGGGCAAGTTGGTTGCCTGAAGCTTTCTTT | CAWSVGGASWLPEAFF | TRBJ1-1 | TRBV30 | . | .
TGTGCCAGCAGCGTACTCGAGGGGTCGGTCACTGAAGCTTTCTTT | CASSVLEGSVTEAFF | TRBJ1-1 | TRBV9 | . | .
TGTGCCAGCAGCGTCCGGGACAGTAATGAAAAACTGTTTTTT | CASSVRDSNEKLFF | TRBJ1-4 | TRBV11-2 | many | TRBD1
TGTGCCAGTACGAGTGCTGGGACCGGCTACACCTTC | CASTSAGTGYTF | TRBJ1-2 | TRBV19 | . | .